This T cell receptor beta chain was found in a study of blood T cell repertoires in COVID-19. Background on the study: PBMCs, B-cell-depleted T cells, or T cells were the source of the cDNA or gDNA that made up the material.

Per the study methods: Estimates of nucleated cell counts were drawn from the amplification of reference gene primers. The data were produced by immunoSEQ multiplex PCR, yet TCRdb's version contains in-frame clones alone and is incomplete. That table supplies the V and J calls and clone size; D and trimming were determined from the DNA. Of some 96,000 clones listed, almost 80% are singletons. Trimming at V came to 6 bases and at J to 9 bases, leaving 6 bases not matched to a gene. CDR1 is DFQATT and CDR2 is SNEGSKA in the germline V gene (reference sequence). The CDR3 covers 11 residues. Sequenced sample: peripheral blood. This receptor was obtained from a man aged 65 to 79 with active or convalescent COVID-19. This rearrangement joins TRBV20-1 to TRBJ2-3; the match to TRBD1 covers 7 bases. The CDR3 sequence is CSATTGETQYF. Here the CDR3 DNA reads TGCAGTGCGACTACAGGGGAGACGCAGTATTTT.